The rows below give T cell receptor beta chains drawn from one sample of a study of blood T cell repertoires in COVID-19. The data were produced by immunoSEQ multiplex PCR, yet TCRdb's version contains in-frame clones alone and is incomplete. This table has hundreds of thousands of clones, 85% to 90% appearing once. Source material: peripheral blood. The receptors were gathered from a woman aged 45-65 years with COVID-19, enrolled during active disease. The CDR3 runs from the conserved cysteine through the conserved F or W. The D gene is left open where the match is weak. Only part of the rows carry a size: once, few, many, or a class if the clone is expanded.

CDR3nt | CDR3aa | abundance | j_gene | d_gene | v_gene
TGCAGCGGGGGTGATATGCGCGGGGAGCTGTTTTTT | CSGGDMRGELFF | NA | TRBJ2-2 | NA | TRBV29-1
TGTGCCAGCAGCTATACAGGGGACACTGAAGCTTTCTTT | CASSYTGDTEAFF | NA | TRBJ1-1 | TRBD1 | TRBV6-6
TGTGCCAGCTCACCAACAGGGGACCTCTATAATTCACCCCTCCACTTT | CASSPTGDLYNSPLHF | NA | TRBJ1-6 | TRBD1 | TRBV18
TGTGCCAGCAGCCTGGACGGGACTAACACTGAAGCTTTCTTT | CASSLDGTNTEAFF | NA | TRBJ1-1 | NA | TRBV7-9
TGTGCCAGCAGTCGGACAGGAGGAGGCACTGAAGCTTTCTTT | CASSRTGGGTEAFF | NA | TRBJ1-1 | TRBD1 | TRBV6-5
TGTGCCAGCAGCTTGTGGCAGGGGAACACTGAAGCTTTCTTT | CASSLWQGNTEAFF | NA | TRBJ1-1 | NA | TRBV5-6
TGTGCCAGCAGCGGCCCCCTGTGGGGCAGGATAAACACAGATACGCAGTATTTT | CASSGPLWGRINTDTQYF | NA | TRBJ2-3 | NA | TRBV11-2
TGCGCCAGCGGCCCAGGTGCTCGTGAGCAGTTCTTC | CASGPGAREQFF | NA | TRBJ2-1 | NA | TRBV5-1
TGTGCCAGCAGCCAACTCTCTGAGCCCCAGCATTTT | CASSQLSEPQHF | NA | TRBJ1-5 | NA | TRBV3-1/TRBV3-2
TGTGCCAGCAGCCAAGGTATACCTGCGGGGGGCTACACCTTC | CASSQGIPAGGYTF | NA | TRBJ1-2 | NA | TRBV3-1/TRBV3-2
TGTGCCAGTAGTATAGACCCCCGACAGCCGACGACTGTACGGGAGCAGTACTTC | CASSIDPRQPTTVREQYF | NA | TRBJ2-7 | NA | TRBV19
TGTGCCAGCAGCGTGTTAGCGGGGACCACAGATACGCAGTATTTT | CASSVLAGTTDTQYF | NA | TRBJ2-3 | TRBD2 | TRBV5-4
TGTGCCAGCAGTTTCCCTAGCGTTTTCTCCTACAATGAGCAGTTCTTC | CASSFPSVFSYNEQFF | NA | TRBJ2-1 | NA | TRBV5-6
TGTGCCAGCAGTAAGTACGACACCGGGGGAACTGAAGCTTTCTTT | CASSKYDTGGTEAFF | NA | TRBJ1-1 | NA | TRBV7-9
TGTGCCAGCAGCTTTGACGGGTCCCGCCGAAACACCATATATTTT | CASSFDGSRRNTIYF | NA | TRBJ1-3 | NA | TRBV11-1
TGTGCCAGCAGCGTAGAAGTGACAGGGGCCCTCGACTATGGCTACACCTTC | CASSVEVTGALDYGYTF | NA | TRBJ1-2 | TRBD1 | TRBV9
TGTGCCAGCAGCCAAGCTAGCGGGGGGGGAGAGACCCAGTACTTC | CASSQASGGGETQYF | NA | TRBJ2-5 | TRBD2 | TRBV3-1/TRBV3-2
TGTGCCATCAGTTGGGACAGGGACTACGAGCAGTACTTC | CAISWDRDYEQYF | NA | TRBJ2-7 | TRBD1 | TRBV10-3
TGCAGCGTCAACCGGGACAGGGACACCGGGGAGCTGTTTTTT | CSVNRDRDTGELFF | NA | TRBJ2-2 | TRBD1 | TRBV29-1
TGTGCCAGCAGCTCGCAGGGGGATGAGCAGTTCTTC | CASSSQGDEQFF | few | TRBJ2-1 | TRBD1 | TRBV11-3
TGTGCCAGCAGCTTAGAGGCTAGCGGGGGGGCTTCCAGAGAGACCCAGTACTTC | CASSLEASGGASRETQYF | NA | TRBJ2-5 | TRBD2 | TRBV7-2
TGTGCCAGCAGCCTGGGACTGGCCTTCTTC | CASSLGLAFF | NA | TRBJ1-2 | NA | TRBV6-5
TGTGCCTGGGCGGAGGGGGGGGCATCGGTGAATTCACCCCTCCACTTT | CAWAEGGASVNSPLHF | few | TRBJ1-6 | NA | TRBV30
TGCGCCAGCAGCCAAGATCCCGATGAAAAACTGTTTTTT | CASSQDPDEKLFF | NA | TRBJ1-4 | NA | TRBV4-1
TGTGCCAGCGGGAAAATGGGGAGAGACACCATATATTTT | CASGKMGRDTIYF | NA | TRBJ1-3 | NA | TRBV6-5
TGTGCCAGCAGCCGATTCGATGGACTAGCGGGGGGATACAATGAGCAGTTCTTC | CASSRFDGLAGGYNEQFF | NA | TRBJ2-1 | TRBD2 | TRBV3-1/TRBV3-2
TGTGCCAGCAGCCAAGACCCAACAGACACTGAAGCTTTCTTT | CASSQDPTDTEAFF | NA | TRBJ1-1 | NA | TRBV3-1/TRBV3-2